This TCR beta chain comes out of a study of shared clonotypes between healthy human individuals. The CDR3 consists of 14 residues. Trimming at V came to 4 bases and at J to 4 bases, leaving 3 bases not matched to a gene. Germline assignment: CDR1 SGHRS and CDR2 YFSETQ. As concerns this clone: Within the sample, other DNA sequences also encode this same CDR3.

The sorted-subset replicate PCRs were given about 210 ng DNA, which is tens of thousands of T cell genomes. The assay was immunoSEQ multiplex PCR, and TCRdb's table has in-frame clones only and misses some. The data contain 2 million to 2.5 million clones, approximately 94% of them singletons. The specimen sequenced was naive CD4+ T cells from PBMCs. Noted subset: CD45RA+ positively selected. This TCR was sampled from a man between 18 and 29 years old in good health. Some clones in this sample may be carry-over from other donors' samples. V and J are TRBV5-1 and TRBJ1-4, with 8 bases lining up with TRBD1. CDR3 sequence reads: CASSPDRGNEKLFF. In nucleotides, the CDR3 is TGCGCCAGCAGCCCAGACAGGGGTAATGAAAAACTGTTTTTT. The whole variable domain, filled in from reference TRBV5-1 and TRBJ1-4, reads KAGVTQTPRYLIKTRGQQVTLSCSPISGHRSVSWYQQTPGQGLQFLFEYFSETQRNKGNFPGRFSGRQFSNSRSEMNVSTLELGDSALYLCASSPDRGNEKLFFGSGTQLSVL.